Only a few counts were recorded for the clone carrying this T cell receptor beta chain. The CDR3 is made up of 12 amino acids. V was trimmed by 5 bases and J by 10 bases, leaving 14 bases between them. Germline lookup yields CDR1 SEHNR and CDR2 FQNEAQ (reference sequence). The source of the sample is a study of T cells in Graves' hyperthyroidism and ophthalmopathy. Background on the study: The blood sample was taken at first diagnosis, before treatment began.

Diagnostic assessment was based on clinical symptoms, serum thyroxine and TRAb, thyroid ultrasound and orbital computed tomography. PBMCs were derived from about 10 ml fresh peripheral blood. RNA transcripts yielded amplified TCR beta CDR3 regions. Primed by the HTBI set, a first-round RT-PCR was run on the TCR CDR3. TCRdb processed the multiplex PCR reads anew with MiXCR; each CDR3 protein has one entry. The sample carries around 600,000 distinct CDR3 sequences, 15% to 19% recorded once. This receptor was identified in a woman aged 25 to 39 with Graves' hyperthyroidism. The specimen sequenced was blood. V is TRBV7-9 and J is TRBJ1-1; D is uncertain. The CDR3 nucleotides read TGTGCCAGCAGCCGCGGCTCCAGTGGAGCTTTCTTT. Its protein is CASSRGSSGAFF.